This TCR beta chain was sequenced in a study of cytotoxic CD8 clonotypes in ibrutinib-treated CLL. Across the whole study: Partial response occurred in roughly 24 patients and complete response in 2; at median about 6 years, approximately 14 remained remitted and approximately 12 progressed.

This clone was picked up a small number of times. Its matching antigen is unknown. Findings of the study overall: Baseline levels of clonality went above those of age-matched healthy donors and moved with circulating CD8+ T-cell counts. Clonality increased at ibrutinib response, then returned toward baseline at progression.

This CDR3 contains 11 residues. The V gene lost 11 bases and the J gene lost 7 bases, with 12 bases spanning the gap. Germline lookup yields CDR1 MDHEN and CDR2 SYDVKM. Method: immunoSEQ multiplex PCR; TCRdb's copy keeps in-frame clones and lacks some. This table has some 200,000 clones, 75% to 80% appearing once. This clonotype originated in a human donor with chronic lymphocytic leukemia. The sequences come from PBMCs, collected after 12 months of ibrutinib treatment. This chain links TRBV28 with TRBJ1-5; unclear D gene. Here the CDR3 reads CAASGLQPQHF. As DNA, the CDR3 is TGTGCCGCGTCGGGGTTGCAGCCCCAGCATTTT.